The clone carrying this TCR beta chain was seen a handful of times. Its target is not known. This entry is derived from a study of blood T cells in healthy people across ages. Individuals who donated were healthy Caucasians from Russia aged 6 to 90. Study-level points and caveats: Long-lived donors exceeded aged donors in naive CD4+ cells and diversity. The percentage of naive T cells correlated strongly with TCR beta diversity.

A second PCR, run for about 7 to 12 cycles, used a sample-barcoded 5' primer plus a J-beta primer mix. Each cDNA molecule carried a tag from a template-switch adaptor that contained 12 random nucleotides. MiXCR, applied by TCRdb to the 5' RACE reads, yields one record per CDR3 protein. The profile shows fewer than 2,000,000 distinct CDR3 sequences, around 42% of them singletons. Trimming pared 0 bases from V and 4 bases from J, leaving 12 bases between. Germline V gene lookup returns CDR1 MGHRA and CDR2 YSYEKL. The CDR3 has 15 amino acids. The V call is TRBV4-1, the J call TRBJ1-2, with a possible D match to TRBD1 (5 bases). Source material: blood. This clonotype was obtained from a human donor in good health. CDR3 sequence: CASSQDSGIPYGYTF. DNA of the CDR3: TGCGCCAGCAGCCAAGATTCAGGGATCCCCTATGGCTACACCTTC.